The table lists the clone carrying this T cell receptor (beta chain) with many counts. The antigen is undetermined. The CDR3 is made up of 11 amino acids. Germline loops: CDR1 MNHNS, CDR2 SASEGT. Trimming cost V 10 bases and J 6 bases, with 10 bases left between them. It was genomic DNA that served as the template for profiling TCR beta VDJ and CDR3. MiXCR was run by TCRdb on the reads, yielding one entry per CDR3 protein. The sample holds roughly 300,000 distinct CDR3 sequences, 55% to 65% seen once. The record originates from a study of CD8+CD57+ T cells in acquired aplastic anemia. General study points: With respect to CD8+ Simpson's diversity, patients and controls did not differ significantly.

The rearrangement uses TRBV6-1 and TRBJ1-5, with D uncertain. Sequencing input: sorted CD4+, CD8+, or CD8+CD57+ T cells (not recorded which) from PBMCs. The sequence was collected from a human donor with severe aplastic anemia or a healthy control (not recorded which). The CDR3 is CAIGRVQPQHF. The CDR3, as DNA: TGTGCCATCGGTAGAGTTCAGCCCCAGCATTTT.